This TCR beta chain was retrieved from a study of tumor-infiltrating lymphocytes in glioblastoma multiforme. The CDR3 consists of 14 residues. The V gene's germline CDR1 is SGHNT and CDR2 YENEEA. The J segment lost 6 bases and the V segment lost 3 bases, leaving 5 bases of the junction unmatched. Broader study findings: Functional subtype sorting of these T cells was not performed. The TCR and somatic mutation analysis included just one glioblastoma patient.

Remarks on this clonotype: Its antigen is undetermined.

Multiple V-beta primers and a C-beta primer amplified TCRB from RNA. TCRB cDNA was made from around 0.48 ug total RNA. Unique molecular identifiers were not described for the libraries. Each CDR3 protein gets one entry after TCRdb re-called the multiplex PCR reads with MiXCR. The sample lists 9,300 or so distinct CDR3 sequences; just under 75% were seen once. The receptor's source is a male donor with glioblastoma. The sequencing sample was made of brain tumor tissue. This rearrangement joins TRBV11-3 to TRBJ2-3, with 8 bases aligning to TRBD1. In DNA, the CDR3 is TGTGCCAGCAGCTTGTACAGGGGGTCTGATACGCAGTATTTT. As protein: CASSLYRGSDTQYF.